The sample holds a few counts of the clone carrying this T cell receptor (beta chain). The data derive from a study of T-cell reconstitution after alpha-beta-depleted transplantation in children. The TCRbeta library was prepared with unique molecular identifiers. Each CDR3 protein gets one entry after TCRdb re-called the PCR reads with MiXCR. The table records over 400,000 distinct CDR3 sequences, around 12% of them present only once. V shed 2 bases and J shed 7 bases, with 18 bases lying between them. Germline CDR1 and CDR2: SQVTM and ANQGSEA. The CDR3 is 15 residues long. J is TRBJ2-1 and V is TRBV29-1; D possibly corresponds to TRBD1 (8 bases). The source material was PBMCs from the stem cell graft donor, sampled from the stem cell graft. This sequence was found in a human donor who donated a stem cell graft to a child with combined immunodeficiency. CDR3 protein: CSVERFRGRGNEQFF. Here the CDR3 DNA reads TGCAGCGTTGAAAGATTCAGGGGGCGGGGGAATGAGCAGTTCTTC.